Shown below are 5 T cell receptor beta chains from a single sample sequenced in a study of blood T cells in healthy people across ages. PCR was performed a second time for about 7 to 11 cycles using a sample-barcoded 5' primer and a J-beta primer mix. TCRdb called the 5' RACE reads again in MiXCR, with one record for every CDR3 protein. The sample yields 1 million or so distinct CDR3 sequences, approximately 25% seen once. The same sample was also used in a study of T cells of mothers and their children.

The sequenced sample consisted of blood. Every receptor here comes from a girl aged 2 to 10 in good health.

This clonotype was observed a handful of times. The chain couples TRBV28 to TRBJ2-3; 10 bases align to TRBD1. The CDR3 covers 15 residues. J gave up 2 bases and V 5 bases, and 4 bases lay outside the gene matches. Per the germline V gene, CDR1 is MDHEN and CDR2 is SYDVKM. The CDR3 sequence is CASSRGQGDTDTQYF. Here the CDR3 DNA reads TGTGCCAGCAGTCGCGGACAGGGGGACACAGATACGCAGTATTTT.

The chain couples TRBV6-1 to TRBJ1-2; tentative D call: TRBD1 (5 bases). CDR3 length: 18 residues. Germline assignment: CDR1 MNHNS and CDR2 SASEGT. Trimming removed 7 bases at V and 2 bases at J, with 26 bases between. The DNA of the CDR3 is TGTGCCAGCATACGGGATGGAGGGGTCGCCTGGCGGAACTATGGCTACACCTTC. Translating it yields CASIRDGGVAWRNYGYTF.

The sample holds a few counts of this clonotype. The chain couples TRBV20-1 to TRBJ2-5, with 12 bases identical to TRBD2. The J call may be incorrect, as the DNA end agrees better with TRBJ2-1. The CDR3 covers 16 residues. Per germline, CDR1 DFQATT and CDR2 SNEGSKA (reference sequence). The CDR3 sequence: CSATPLTTSGRNEQFF. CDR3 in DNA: TGCAGTGCTACCCCTTTGACTACTAGCGGGAGGAATGAGCAGTTCTTC.

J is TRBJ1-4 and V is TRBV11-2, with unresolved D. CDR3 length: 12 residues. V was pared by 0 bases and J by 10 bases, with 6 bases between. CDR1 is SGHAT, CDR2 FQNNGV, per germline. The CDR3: CASSLEAGKLFF. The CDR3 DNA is TGTGCCAGCAGCTTAGAGGCGGGAAAACTGTTTTTT.

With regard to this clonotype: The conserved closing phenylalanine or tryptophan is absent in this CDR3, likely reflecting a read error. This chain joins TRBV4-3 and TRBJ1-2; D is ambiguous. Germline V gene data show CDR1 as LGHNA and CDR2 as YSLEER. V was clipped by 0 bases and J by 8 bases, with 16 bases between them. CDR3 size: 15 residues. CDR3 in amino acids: CASSQDLSGIGGYTI. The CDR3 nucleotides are TGCGCCAGCAGCCAAGATCTCTCGGGGATCGGAGGCTACACCATC.